A selection of T cell receptor beta chains follows, all from one sample in a study of T cell repertoires in cytomegalovirus infection. TCRdb itself ran the reads through MiXCR, one entry per CDR3 protein. The data contain about 260,000 distinct CDR3 sequences, 9.1% of them singletons. Sequencing was done on a sample of PBMCs. These receptors originate from a human donor in good health (CMV status not recorded). Some clones in this sample may be carry-over from other donors' samples. Both conserved end residues are part of each CDR3. A D gene is named only where the DNA matches it firmly. Part of the rows lack a size; the others show once, few, many or a class for expanded clones.

clone_size j_call v_call d_call cdr3_aa cdr3_nt
few TRBJ1-6 TRBV5-1 TRBD1 CASRQTPGQGNSPLHF TGCGCCAGCAGACAAACCCCGGGACAGGGTAATTCACCCCTCCACTTT
many TRBJ2-5 TRBV7-6 NA CASSLALTRGQETQYF TGTGCCAGCAGCTTAGCGCTAACGCGGGGACAAGAGACCCAGTACTTC
few TRBJ1-6 TRBV6-5 NA CASSYSDGSPLHF TGTGCCAGCAGTTACTCGGACGGTTCGCCCCTCCACTTT
NA TRBJ1-3 TRBV5-1 NA CASSLTPTNGDTIYF TGCGCCAGCAGCTTGACCCCGACTAACGGAGACACCATATATTTT
many TRBJ1-1 TRBV7-2 TRBD1 CASSRDRLLAEAFF TGTGCCAGCAGCCGGGACAGGCTCCTGGCTGAAGCTTTCTTT
NA TRBJ2-3 TRBV4-2 TRBD1 CASSQEKDRVADTQYF TGTGCCAGCAGCCAAGAGAAAGACAGGGTTGCAGATACGCAGTATTTT
NA TRBJ2-5 TRBV6-1 TRBD2 CASSQTSGLGTQYF TGTGCCAGCAGCCAGACTAGCGGCCTGGGGACCCAGTACTTC
few TRBJ2-7 TRBV27 NA CASSLREQGGYEQYF TGTGCCAGCAGTTTACGAGAGCAGGGTGGCTACGAGCAGTACTTC
many TRBJ1-5 TRBV5-8 NA CASSRLLEVYQPQHF TGTGCCAGCAGCCGACTTTTGGAGGTGTACCAGCCCCAGCATTTT
NA TRBJ1-4 TRBV28 NA CASRLPGHEKLFF TGTGCCAGCAGACTTCCGGGACATGAAAAACTGTTTTTT
many TRBJ2-7 TRBV7-9 NA CASSSTQGGGTLHSYEQYF TGTGCCAGCAGCTCGACCCAAGGGGGGGGGACACTCCATTCCTACGAGCAGTACTTC
many TRBJ1-2 TRBV7-2 TRBD1 CASSLAQGTVKGYTF TGTGCCAGCAGCTTAGCCCAAGGGACAGTGAAGGGCTACACCTTC
few TRBJ1-4 TRBV5-1 TRBD1 CASSYRGSTTNEKLFF TGCGCCAGCAGCTACAGGGGTTCAACAACTAATGAAAAACTGTTTTTT
many TRBJ2-7 TRBV7-8 NA CASSLMWERSPEQYF TGTGCCAGCAGCTTAATGTGGGAGAGGTCCCCCGAGCAGTACTTC
many TRBJ2-1 TRBV5-1 TRBD2 CASSSGLAGSGNEQFF TGCGCCAGCAGCTCCGGACTAGCGGGGTCCGGGAATGAGCAGTTCTTC
NA TRBJ2-1 TRBV19 NA CASTRRLARTYNEQFF TGTGCCAGTACCAGGAGGTTGGCTCGCACCTACAATGAGCAGTTCTTC
many TRBJ2-3 TRBV7-2 NA CASSSGTGGGSGYF TGTGCCAGCAGCTCCGGCACAGGCGGGGGCTCAGGGTATTTT
many TRBJ2-5 TRBV27 NA CASSFWGPGKETQYF TGTGCCAGCAGTTTTTGGGGTCCGGGAAAAGAGACCCAGTACTTC
few TRBJ1-5 TRBV28 NA CASSPIWNQPQHF TGTGCCAGCAGTCCAATTTGGAATCAGCCCCAGCATTTT
NA TRBJ1-2 TRBV9 TRBD1 CASSARTGANYGYTF TGTGCCAGCAGCGCTCGGACAGGAGCTAACTATGGCTACACCTTC
NA TRBJ2-1 TRBV10-1 TRBD2 CASSEFLREGRNEQFF TGCGCCAGCAGTGAGTTTTTGCGGGAGGGGAGGAATGAGCAGTTCTTC
many TRBJ2-7 TRBV28 NA CASSSLAGDEQYF TGTGCCAGCAGTTCCCTCGCAGGGGACGAGCAGTACTTC
NA TRBJ1-1 TRBV3-1 NA CASSHPGGDTEAFF TGTGCCAGCAGCCATCCAGGAGGTGATACTGAAGCTTTCTTT
NA TRBJ1-2 TRBV20-1 NA CSASYSGYGYTF TGCAGTGCTAGCTACAGCGGATATGGCTACACCTTC
many TRBJ2-5 TRBV7-6 TRBD1 CASSRSTGTAQETQYF TGTGCTAGCAGCAGAAGCACGGGGACAGCTCAAGAGACCCAGTACTTC
few TRBJ2-5 TRBV7-2 NA CASSFPAGRWSQYF TGTGCCAGCAGCTTCCCGGCAGGGCGCTGGTCCCAGTACTTC
many TRBJ1-6 TRBV7-8 TRBD1 CASSPGQGYSPLHF TGTGCCAGCAGCCCTGGACAGGGCTATTCACCCCTCCACTTT
many TRBJ1-2 TRBV7-2 NA CASSSEGGTYGYTF TGTGCCAGCAGCTCGGAGGGGGGAACGTATGGCTACACCTTC
many TRBJ2-1 TRBV6-6 NA CASKVRSRQTTMVYNEQFF TGTGCCAGCAAGGTCCGCTCCCGACAGACTACTATGGTCTACAATGAGCAGTTCTTC
few TRBJ2-7 TRBV30 NA CAWSVRGQGEQYF TGTGCCTGGAGTGTACGGGGGCAAGGGGAGCAGTACTTC
NA TRBJ2-3 TRBV28 NA CASSPRVARVTDTQYF TGTGCCAGCAGTCCCCGGGTAGCGCGAGTGACAGATACGCAGTATTTT
NA TRBJ2-1 TRBV7-4 NA CASSPGPAYNEQFF TGTGCCAGCAGCCCAGGGCCAGCTTACAATGAGCAGTTCTTC
many TRBJ2-1 TRBV7-2 NA CASSLEFATRLSSYNEQFF TGTGCCAGCAGCTTAGAATTCGCGACGCGGCTGAGCTCCTACAATGAGCAGTTCTTC
many TRBJ2-3 TRBV6-6 NA CASSDPVVSDTQYF TGTGCCAGCAGTGATCCAGTGGTTTCGGATACGCAGTATTTT
many TRBJ2-7 TRBV7-6 NA CASSFGAEQYF TGTGCCAGCAGCTTTGGAGCCGAGCAGTACTTC
few TRBJ1-5 TRBV12-3/TRBV12-4 TRBD1 CASSQGQGRVQPQHF TGTGCCAGCAGTCAAGGACAGGGTAGGGTTCAGCCCCAGCATTTT